The 27 T cell receptor beta chains below all came from one sample that was sequenced in a study of T-cell memory formation after mild COVID-19. One entry per CDR3 protein, called by TCRdb with MiXCR from the 5' RACE reads. The sample yields 350,000 or so distinct CDR3 sequences, approximately 12% seen once. The sample was PBMCs or a T cell subset sorted from them (not recorded which). The receptors were sampled from a man aged 18 to 29 who had mild COVID-19 (a few samples of this study predate the infection). Cell type and time point are not known.

The chain employs TRBV27 and TRBJ2-3; 9 bases fit TRBD1. J lost 3 bases, V lost 5 bases, and 6 bases had no gene match. The CDR3 loop spans 15 amino acids. The germline gives CDR1 MNHEY, CDR2 SMNVEV (reference sequence). The CDR3 DNA reads as TGTGCCAGCAGTCTTACCGGGACAGGGACAGATACGCAGTATTTT. This translates into CASSLTGTGTDTQYF.

In its sample, this clonotype was seen many times. V and J are TRBV29-1 and TRBJ2-3; D ambiguous. Trimming stripped 5 bases from V and 0 bases from J, with 9 bases between. The CDR3 totals 13 residues. CDR1 and CDR2 (germline): SQVTM, ANQGSEA. The CDR3 loop reads CSVNVGSTDTQYF. Here the CDR3 DNA reads TGCAGCGTTAACGTGGGGAGCACAGATACGCAGTATTTT.

The table lists this clonotype with many counts. The chain uses TRBV12-3 or TRBV12-4 and TRBJ1-5; TRBD1 agrees at 7 bases. J was trimmed by 5 bases and V by 6 bases; bases with no gene match: 1. This CDR3 comprises 12 residues. The CDR3 here is CASRGTDQPQHF. CDR3 in DNA: TGTGCCAGCAGGGGGACAGATCAGCCCCAGCATTTT.

This clonotype was seen just once. The chain joins TRBV7-6 to TRBJ2-6; no reliable D call. CDR1 is SGHVS and CDR2 is FNYEAQ in the germline V gene. The CDR3 runs to 15 residues. The ends were cut back, 5 bases at V and 1 base at J, with 9 bases in the middle. The CDR3 protein is CASSLTTSGANVLTF. The CDR3 DNA follows: TGTGCCAGCAGCCTAACCACTTCTGGGGCCAACGTCCTGACTTTC.

The table lists this clonotype with a few counts. The chain couples TRBV10-3 to TRBJ1-3, with D possibly being TRBD1 (6 bases). This CDR3 comprises 15 residues. Germline V gene data show CDR1 as ENHRY and CDR2 as SYGVKD. Trimming took off 3 bases at V and 3 bases at J, with 12 bases between the two ends. The CDR3, as DNA: TGTGCCATCAGTGAATCGGGGGCTGGTGGAAACACCATATATTTT. As protein: CAISESGAGGNTIYF.

This CDR3 is CASTLAGEPQHF. CDR3 nucleotides: TGTGCCAGCACTCTGGCGGGGGAGCCCCAGCATTTT. V is TRBV28 and J is TRBJ1-5, with D perhaps TRBD1 (5 bases). Germline V gene lookup returns CDR1 MDHEN and CDR2 SYDVKM. V was clipped by 7 bases and J by 8 bases, with 12 bases between them. The CDR3 extends over 12 amino acids.

This chain joins TRBV6-6 and TRBJ1-5, with TRBD1 as a possible D gene (5 bases). In germline, CDR1 is MNHNY, CDR2 SVGAGI (reference sequence). The CDR3 length is 16 residues. The V end lost 2 bases, the J end lost 7 bases, and 18 bases lay between the germline ends. The CDR3 is CASSYAGQMVGQPQHF. For the CDR3, the DNA is TGTGCCAGCAGTTACGCAGGGCAGATGGTGGGACAGCCCCAGCATTTT.

J is TRBJ2-1 and V is TRBV20-1; 15 nucleotides match TRBD2. V shed 2 bases and J 0 bases; nucleotides not matched to a gene: 8. The CDR3 totals 19 residues. Germline-derived CDR1 and CDR2 are DFQATT and SNEGSKA (reference sequence). The CDR3 region has the DNA TGCAGTGCTAGACTATCGGGACTAGCGGGAGGTTCCTCCTACAATGAGCAGTTCTTC. It yields the protein CSARLSGLAGGSSYNEQFF.

This clonotype was picked up a small number of times. The chain has TRBV9 and TRBJ2-1; the D is unclear. Germline values: CDR1 SGDLS, CDR2 YYNGEE. The V end was cut by 1 base, the J end by 2 bases, with 10 bases between. The CDR3 contains 15 residues. Written as DNA, the CDR3 is TGTGCCAGCAGCGTACGAACAGAACCCTACAATGAGCAGTTCTTC. Protein product: CASSVRTEPYNEQFF.

In this sample, this clonotype turned up a few times. The chain employs TRBV7-3 and TRBJ2-3; 8 bases map to TRBD2. Germline V gives CDR1 SGHTA, CDR2 FQGTGA. After removal of 1 base from V and 4 bases from J, the junction contained 4 bases not matched to a gene. The CDR3 runs 15 residues. CDR3 bases: TGTGCCAGCAGCTTAAGGACTAGCCCCCCAGATACGCAGTATTTT. It specifies CASSLRTSPPDTQYF.

This clonotype was picked up a small number of times. CDR3 bases: TGCAGTGCTAGAGAGAGGACTGAAGCTTTCTTT. The encoded protein is CSARERTEAFF. This sequence joins TRBV20-1 and TRBJ1-1; D unclear. Germline V gene sequence: CDR1 DFQATT, CDR2 SNEGSKA (reference sequence). CDR3 length: 11 residues. V was shortened by 0 bases and J by 5 bases, with 4 bases between the two germline ends.

The rearrangement joins TRBV7-7 to TRBJ2-5, with D perhaps being TRBD1 or TRBD2 (5 bases each). The CDR3 has 16 residues. Germline-derived CDR1 and CDR2 are SSHAT and FNYEAQ (reference sequence). Trimming removed 4 bases at V and 5 bases at J, with 20 bases between. The CDR3 here is CASSSLSGPVQETQYF. DNA for the CDR3: TGTGCCAGCAGCTCCCTATCGGGGCCGGTGCAGGAGACCCAGTACTTC.

The CDR3 here is CASSLVVGSDSPLHF. Here the CDR3 DNA reads TGTGCCAGCAGCTTAGTGGTCGGGTCAGATTCACCCCTCCACTTT. The genes are TRBV7-9 and TRBJ1-6; D gene uncertain. Trimming shortened V by 1 base and J by 8 bases, and 12 bases separated the two germline ends. CDR1 SEHNR and CDR2 FQNEAQ come from the germline V gene (reference sequence). The CDR3 runs to 15 residues. Full variable domain (missing parts from reference TRBV7-9 and TRBJ1-6): DTGVSQNPRHKITKRGQNVTFRCDPISEHNRLYWYRQTLGQGPEFLTYFQNEAQLEKSRLLSDRFSAERPKGSFSTLEIQRTEQGDSAMYLCASSLVVGSDSPLHFGNGTRLTVT.

In its sample, this clonotype was seen many times. The V and J genes are TRBV20-1 and TRBJ1-1, with no clear D. This CDR3 contains 14 residues. CDR1 DFQATT and CDR2 SNEGSKA come from the germline V gene (reference sequence). The V gene lost 6 bases and the J gene lost 4 bases, with 18 bases spanning the gap. The CDR3 nucleotides read TGCAGTGCCCTGAGCTATTCCCTTTCCACTGAAGCTTTCTTT. It encodes CSALSYSLSTEAFF.

This clonotype has just a few counts. This rearrangement joins TRBV20-1 to TRBJ2-2; D might be TRBD1 (6 bases). The CDR3 spans 15 residues. Trimming pared 4 bases from V and 0 bases from J, leaving 12 bases between. Germline V gene sequence: CDR1 DFQATT, CDR2 SNEGSKA (reference sequence). CDR3 protein: CSAKQGMTNTGELFF. In nucleotides, the CDR3 is TGCAGTGCTAAACAGGGAATGACGAACACCGGGGAGCTGTTTTTT.

This clonotype was picked up a small number of times. CDR3 coding DNA: TGCGCCAGCAGCCAAGCCCTAGTTTCCGCAGATACGCAGTATTTT. This translates into CASSQALVSADTQYF. This chain joins TRBV4-3 and TRBJ2-3; D is undetermined. Deletions cut 1 base from V and 4 bases from J, with 12 bases between. The V gene's germline CDR1 is LGHNA and CDR2 YSLEER. The CDR3 spans 15 residues.

This clonotype was seen repeatedly, ten times or more. The chain employs TRBV5-1 and TRBJ2-7, with D perhaps TRBD1 or TRBD2 (5 bases each). The germline gives CDR1 SGHRS, CDR2 YFSETQ. This CDR3 region has 12 residues. Trimming pared 4 bases from V and 5 bases from J, leaving 10 bases between. The DNA for the CDR3 is TGCGCCAGCAGCCGGGGCGAGAACGAGCAGTACTTC. Translation: CASSRGENEQYF. Together with reference TRBV5-1 and TRBJ2-7, the CDR3 gives the full variable domain: KAGVTQTPRYLIKTRGQQVTLSCSPISGHRSVSWYQQTPGQGLQFLFEYFSETQRNKGNFPGRFSGRQFSNSRSEMNVSTLELGDSALYLCASSRGENEQYFGPGTRLTVT.

This CDR3 reads CSARGTGIRSNQPQHF. Here the CDR3 DNA reads TGCAGTGCTAGGGGGACAGGGATCCGGAGCAATCAGCCCCAGCATTTT. The chain carries TRBV20-1 and TRBJ1-5; TRBD1 aligns across 9 bases. V shed 3 bases and J 1 base; nucleotides not matched to a gene: 7. CDR1 DFQATT and CDR2 SNEGSKA come from the germline V gene (reference sequence). The CDR3 length is 16 residues.

This chain uses TRBV29-1 with TRBJ2-7; 10 bases fit TRBD1. CDR1 SQVTM and CDR2 ANQGSEA come from the germline V gene. The CDR3 has 11 amino acids. V lost 4 bases, J lost 6 bases, and 0 bases stayed unmatched. As DNA, the CDR3 is TGCAGCGTTGGGACAGGGGGCGAGCAGTACGTC. Its translation: CSVGTGGEQYV.

This chain's CDR3 is CASTQQGAAYNEQFF. In DNA, the CDR3 is TGTGCCAGCACCCAACAGGGGGCTGCCTACAATGAGCAGTTCTTC. This chain joins TRBV12-3 or TRBV12-4 and TRBJ2-1; 9 positions match TRBD1. V dropped 7 bases and J dropped 2; count of bases not matched to a gene: 6. This CDR3 spans 15 amino acids.

J is TRBJ1-1 and V is TRBV19; TRBD1 might be the D (5 bases). Deletions cut 7 bases from V and 1 base from J, with 13 bases between. The CDR3 extends over 14 amino acids. The germline V gene encodes CDR1 LNHDA and CDR2 SQIVND (reference sequence). Here the CDR3 DNA reads TGTGCCAGTACCATACGGGGGACGAACACTGAAGCTTTCTTT. Amino acids: CASTIRGTNTEAFF.

This clonotype has only a few counts. This chain joins TRBV12-5 and TRBJ2-3; D is unresolved. Per germline, CDR1 LGHNT and CDR2 FRNRAP. The CDR3 loop spans 13 amino acids. Trimming cost V 3 bases and J 1 base, with 5 bases left between them. The DNA of the CDR3 is TGTGCTAGTGGTTTAGTAGGCACAGATACGCAGTATTTT. Its protein is CASGLVGTDTQYF. Full variable domain (missing parts from reference TRBV12-5 and TRBJ2-3): DARVTQTPRHKVTEMGQEVTMRCQPILGHNTVFWYRQTMMQGLELLAYFRNRAPLDDSGMPKDRFSAEMPDATLATLKIQPSEPRDSAVYFCASGLVGTDTQYFGPGTRLTVL.

There are a few counts of this clonotype. The rearrangement joins TRBV4-1 to TRBJ2-5; D gene ambiguous. There are 14 residues in the CDR3. Trimming removed 4 bases at V and 5 bases at J, with 14 bases between. Germline V CDR1 and CDR2: MGHRA, YSYEKL. CDR3 amino acids: CASSLSGQGETQYF. CDR3 DNA sequence: TGCGCCAGCAGCCTTTCCGGCCAAGGGGAGACCCAGTACTTC.

The rearrangement joins TRBV3-1 to TRBJ2-7, with 7 bases identical to TRBD1. CDR3 length: 15 amino acids. The germline gives CDR1 LGHDT, CDR2 YNNKEL (reference sequence). J gave up 5 bases and V 4 bases, and 11 bases lay outside the gene matches. The CDR3 spells CASSRGQAWAHEQYF. CDR3 nucleotides: TGTGCCAGCAGCCGAGGACAGGCCTGGGCCCACGAGCAGTACTTC.

This clonotype was detected many times. V usage is TRBV9 and J usage is TRBJ2-2; TRBD1 agrees at 7 bases. The CDR3 extends over 14 amino acids. Per the germline V gene, CDR1 is SGDLS and CDR2 is YYNGEE. V was clipped by 3 bases and J by 4 bases; unmatched bases: 3. The CDR3 loop is CASSERQGTGELFF. The CDR3 region has the DNA TGTGCCAGCAGCGAGAGACAGGGCACCGGGGAGCTGTTTTTT.

This clonotype was observed a handful of times. The chain couples TRBV6-2 or TRBV6-3 to TRBJ2-1, with 12 bases identical to TRBD2. This CDR3 comprises 15 residues. Germline V gene lookup returns CDR1 MNHEY and CDR2 SVGEGT. J gave up 8 bases and V 4 bases, and 6 bases lay outside the gene matches. The CDR3: CASSSSLAGGDEQFF. CDR3 bases: TGTGCCAGCAGTTCGTCACTAGCGGGGGGCGATGAGCAGTTCTTC.

The genes are TRBV6-2 or TRBV6-3 and TRBJ1-1; D ambiguous. Trimming stripped 6 bases from V and 6 bases from J, with 17 bases between. CDR1 MNHEY and CDR2 SVGEGT come from the germline V gene. The CDR3 extends over 14 amino acids. The CDR3 protein is CASRPGSSRAEAFF. The CDR3 coding sequence is TGTGCCAGCAGACCGGGATCCAGTCGCGCTGAAGCTTTCTTT.